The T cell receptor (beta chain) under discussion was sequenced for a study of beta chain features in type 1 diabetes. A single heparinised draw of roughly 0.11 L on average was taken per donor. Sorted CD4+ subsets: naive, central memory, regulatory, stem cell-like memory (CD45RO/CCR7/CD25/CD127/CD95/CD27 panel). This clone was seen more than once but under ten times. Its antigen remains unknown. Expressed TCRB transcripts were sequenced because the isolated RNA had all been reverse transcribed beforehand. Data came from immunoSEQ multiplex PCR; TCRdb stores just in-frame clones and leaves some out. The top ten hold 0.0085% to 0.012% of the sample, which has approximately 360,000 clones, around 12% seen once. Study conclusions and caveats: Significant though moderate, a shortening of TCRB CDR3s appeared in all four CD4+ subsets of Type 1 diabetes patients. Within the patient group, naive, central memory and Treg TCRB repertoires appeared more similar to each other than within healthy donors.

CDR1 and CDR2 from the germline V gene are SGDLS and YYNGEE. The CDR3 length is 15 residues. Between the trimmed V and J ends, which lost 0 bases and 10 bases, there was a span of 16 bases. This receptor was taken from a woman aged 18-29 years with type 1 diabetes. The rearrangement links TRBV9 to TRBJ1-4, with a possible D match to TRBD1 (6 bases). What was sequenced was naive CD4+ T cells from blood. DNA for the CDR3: TGTGCCAGCAGCGTAGGAAGATCCAGGGGCGGAAAACTGTTTTTT. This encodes CASSVGRSRGGKLFF.